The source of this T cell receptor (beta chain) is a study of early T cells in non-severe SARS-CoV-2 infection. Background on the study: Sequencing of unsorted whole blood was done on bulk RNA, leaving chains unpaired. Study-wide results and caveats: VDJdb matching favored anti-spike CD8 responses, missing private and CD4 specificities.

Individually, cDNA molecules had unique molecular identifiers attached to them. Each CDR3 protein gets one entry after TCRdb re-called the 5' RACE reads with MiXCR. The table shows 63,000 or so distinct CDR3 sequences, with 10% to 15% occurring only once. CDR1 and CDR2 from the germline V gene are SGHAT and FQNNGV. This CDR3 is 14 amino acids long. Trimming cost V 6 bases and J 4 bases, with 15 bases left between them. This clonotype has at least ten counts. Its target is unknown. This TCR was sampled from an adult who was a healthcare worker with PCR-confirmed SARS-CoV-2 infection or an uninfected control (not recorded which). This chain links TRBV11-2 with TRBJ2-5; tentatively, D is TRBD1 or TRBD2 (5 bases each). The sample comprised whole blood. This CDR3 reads CASSLTPGRETQYF. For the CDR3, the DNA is TGTGCCAGCAGTCTTACCCCAGGGAGAGAGACCCAGTACTTC.